One sample yielded the 26 T cell receptor beta chains listed below, sequenced in a study of T-cell memory formation after mild COVID-19. TCRdb reanalysed the 5' RACE reads using MiXCR and keeps one entry per CDR3 protein. This table has about half a million distinct CDR3 sequences, roughly 18% appearing once. Source material: PBMCs or a T cell subset sorted from them (not recorded which). The receptors here all came from an adult woman who had mild COVID-19 (a few samples of this study predate the infection). Cell type and time point are not known.

This clonotype has a handful of counts. V usage is TRBV7-9 and J usage is TRBJ2-4, with TRBD2 matching over 8 bases. Losses at the gene ends were 0 bases for V and 5 bases for J; bases not matched to a gene: 6. The CDR3 has 16 amino acids. Looked up from germline, CDR1 is SEHNR and CDR2 is FQNEAQ (reference sequence). CDR3 DNA: TGTGCCAGCAGCTTAGCTTACGGGGGGGCCGAAAACATTCAGTACTTC. Its translation: CASSLAYGGAENIQYF.

This clonotype was recorded a few times. V usage is TRBV15 and J usage is TRBJ2-5, with D unresolved. Trimming shortened V by 5 bases and J by 3 bases, and 10 bases separated the two germline ends. The CDR3 loop spans 13 amino acids. Per germline, CDR1 LNHNV and CDR2 YYDKDF (reference sequence). Here the CDR3 reads CATSSRHEETQYF. The CDR3 DNA reads as TGTGCCACCAGCTCGCGACATGAAGAGACCCAGTACTTC. The full variable domain, with the rest looked up from reference TRBV15 and TRBJ2-5, is DAMVIQNPRYQVTQFGKPVTLSCSQTLNHNVMYWYQQKSSQAPKLLFHYYDKDFNNEADTPDNFQSRRPNTSFCFLDIRSPGLGDTAMYLCATSSRHEETQYFGPGTRLLVL.

In this sample, this clonotype turned up a few times. The rearrangement links TRBV2 to TRBJ2-7; 7 bases fit TRBD2. Germline trimming cut 7 bases from V and 1 base from J; bases unmatched to any gene: 10. Germline V gene sequence: CDR1 SNHLY, CDR2 FYNNEI. The CDR3 spans 15 residues. The CDR3 DNA reads as TGTGCCAGCACGGTCCGGCGGGAGCTTTCCTACGAGCAGTACTTC. Protein: CASTVRRELSYEQYF.

This clonotype came up a few times. The J gene is TRBJ2-3, the V gene TRBV29-1; TRBD1 or TRBD2 may be the D gene (5 bases each). The V gene's germline CDR1 is SQVTM and CDR2 ANQGSEA. The CDR3 runs to 12 residues. Trimming took off 3 bases at V and 4 bases at J, with 8 bases between the two ends. CDR3 DNA: TGCAGCGTTGATTTGGGGGCAGATACGCAGTATTTT. The encoded protein is CSVDLGADTQYF.

The chain joins TRBV19 to TRBJ2-7, with 7 nucleotides matching TRBD1. V trimming: 2 bases; J trimming: 4 bases; junction bases outside the gene matches: 8. This CDR3 has 15 amino acids. Germline V CDR1 and CDR2: LNHDA, SQIVND (reference sequence). DNA for the CDR3: TGTGCCAGTAGTATAATTGCAGGGGGATTATACGAGCAGTACTTC. Translation gives CASSIIAGGLYEQYF.

The V gene is TRBV7-8, the J gene TRBJ1-1; D unresolved. CDR1 and CDR2 (germline): SGHVS, FQNEAQ. This CDR3 has 15 residues. Trimming took 6 bases from V and 2 from J, leaving 16 bases between them. The CDR3 sequence: CASSYKGGLNTEAFF. The DNA for the CDR3 is TGTGCCAGCAGTTACAAGGGCGGATTAAACACTGAAGCTTTCTTT.

Only a few counts were recorded for this clonotype. The chain joins TRBV12-3 or TRBV12-4 to TRBJ2-5, with D hard to call. V gave up 7 bases and J gave up 0 bases, with 18 bases separating them. The CDR3 has 16 residues. In nucleotides, the CDR3 is TGTGCCAGCAACCCCCCGGGCCGGGCGGACCAAGAGACCCAGTACTTC. Translation gives CASNPPGRADQETQYF.

This clonotype was recorded at least ten times. The rearrangement joins TRBV5-5 to TRBJ2-7; weak D call: TRBD2 (5 bases). V was shortened by 7 bases and J by 0 bases, with 14 bases between the two germline ends. The CDR3 is 14 amino acids. Germline V gene sequence: CDR1 SGHKS, CDR2 YYEKEE (reference sequence). CDR3 nucleotides: TGTGCCAGCCTGGACCGTGGGAGCTCCTACGAGCAGTACTTC. This encodes CASLDRGSSYEQYF.

The V call is TRBV29-1, the J call TRBJ1-1, with a tentative D call TRBD1 (6 bases). The CDR3 consists of 14 residues. V dropped 6 bases and J dropped 11 bases, with 25 bases sitting between them. Germline V gives CDR1 SQVTM, CDR2 ANQGSEA. The CDR3 loop is CSVEKTGLRGNAFF. DNA for the CDR3: TGCAGCGTAGAAAAAACAGGGTTGCGGGGTAACGCTTTCTTT.

In this sample, this clonotype turned up a few times. The J gene is TRBJ1-5, the V gene TRBV7-2; D unresolved. The CDR3 is 15 amino acids. Germline assignment: CDR1 SGHTA and CDR2 FQGNSA. The V end lost 2 bases, the J end lost 4 bases, and 12 bases lay between the germline ends. CDR3 in amino acids: CASSLTSGGNQPQHF. The CDR3 nucleotides are TGTGCCAGCAGCTTAACGTCTGGAGGTAATCAGCCCCAGCATTTT.

This chain joins TRBV7-9 and TRBJ2-1, with TRBD2 identical over 8 bases. The trim removed 2 bases at V and 4 bases at J, leaving 4 bases unmatched. CDR3 length: 15 amino acids. Germline-derived CDR1 and CDR2 are SEHNR and FQNEAQ (reference sequence). The CDR3: CASSLSGGEYNEQFF. CDR3 nucleotide sequence: TGTGCCAGCAGCTTATCGGGGGGGGAGTACAATGAGCAGTTCTTC.

This clonotype appeared many times. The CDR3 DNA follows: TGTGCCAGCACCCCTCCCGGGACTAGCGGGGGAGAGACCCAGTACTTC. Translation gives CASTPPGTSGGETQYF. The J gene is TRBJ2-5, the V gene TRBV7-9; 14 bases are shared with TRBD2. This CDR3 region has 16 residues. Trimming took 7 bases from V and 4 from J; bases not matched to a gene: 8. Per the germline V gene, CDR1 is SEHNR and CDR2 is FQNEAQ (reference sequence).

This clonotype was seen only a few times. The genes are TRBV15 and TRBJ2-2; TRBD1 matches 10 bases. CDR1 LNHNV and CDR2 YYDKDF come from the germline V gene (reference sequence). With V trimmed by 0 bases and J by 6 bases, 4 bases remained unmatched. The CDR3 covers 16 residues. The CDR3 sequence: CATSRDRGQGAGELFF. The CDR3 DNA follows: TGTGCCACCAGCAGAGACCGAGGACAGGGGGCCGGGGAGCTGTTTTTT.

There are a few counts of this clonotype. Its ends do not fully match the called genes, so a read error is possible. V is TRBV6-5 and J is TRBJ2-7; D is uncertain. CDR1 MNHEY and CDR2 SVGAGI come from the germline V gene. The CDR3 totals 13 residues. In DNA form, the CDR3 reads TGTGCCAGCAGATTTCTTAGCTCCTCCGAGCAGTACTTC. This sequence encodes CASRFLSSSEQYF.

J is TRBJ2-3 and V is TRBV9, with a possible D match to TRBD2 (6 bases). The CDR3 runs to 16 residues. The germline V and J ends were trimmed by 4 bases and 1 base, with 16 bases remaining between them. CDR1 and CDR2 from the germline V gene are SGDLS and YYNGEE. The CDR3 here is CASSSRATRRTDTQYF. CDR3 DNA: TGTGCCAGCAGCTCCCGGGCGACTAGGCGCACAGATACGCAGTATTTT.

The gene calls are TRBV2 and TRBJ2-7; 11 bases match TRBD1. Germline loops: CDR1 SNHLY, CDR2 FYNNEI. V shed 4 bases, J shed 2 bases, and the junction held 4 bases outside the gene matches. The CDR3 sequence is 15 residues long. The CDR3 sequence: CASSADRGRTYEQYF. CDR3 DNA sequence: TGTGCCAGCAGTGCGGACAGGGGGCGCACCTACGAGCAGTACTTC.

The J gene is TRBJ2-7, the V gene TRBV6-2 or TRBV6-3, with D hard to call. V dropped 2 bases and J dropped 6 bases, with 20 bases sitting between them. Per germline, CDR1 MNHEY and CDR2 SVGEGT. The CDR3 runs 16 residues. DNA for the CDR3: TGTGCCAGCAGTTACCGCCCGCCAAGGCTTTTCCCCGAGCAGTACTTC. This codes for CASSYRPPRLFPEQYF.

This clonotype has just a few counts. The rearrangement uses TRBV12-3 or TRBV12-4 and TRBJ1-2; D gene ambiguous. The CDR3 consists of 16 residues. Between the trimmed V and J ends, which lost 7 bases and 4 bases, there was a span of 22 bases. The CDR3 coding sequence is TGTGCCAGCACCTTACCAAGATTGGGCAGTAGCTATGGCTACACCTTC. This encodes CASTLPRLGSSYGYTF.

In DNA form, the CDR3 reads TGTGCCAGCACGAGAGCCCCGATAGAGACCCAGTACTTC. Encoded protein: CASTRAPIETQYF. The rearrangement links TRBV6-6 to TRBJ2-5; D uncertain. This CDR3 contains 13 residues. Germline lookup yields CDR1 MNHNY and CDR2 SVGAGI (reference sequence). Trimming pared 7 bases from V and 4 bases from J, leaving 13 bases between.

In this sample, this clonotype turned up many times. V and J are TRBV28 and TRBJ2-7; TRBD1 or TRBD2 may be the D gene (5 bases each). The V end lost 2 bases, the J end lost 0 bases, and 17 bases lay between the germline ends. Germline V gives CDR1 MDHEN, CDR2 SYDVKM. The CDR3 length is 17 residues. The CDR3 spells CASSLMGPFAPSYEQYF. For the CDR3, the DNA is TGTGCCAGCAGTTTAATGGGACCCTTTGCACCCTCCTACGAGCAGTACTTC.

This clonotype was detected a few times. This chain joins TRBV7-2 and TRBJ1-5, with a weak D call TRBD1 (6 bases). V lost 3 bases and J 2 bases, leaving 17 bases between the germline ends. This CDR3 region has 17 residues. Germline V gives CDR1 SGHTA, CDR2 FQGNSA. The CDR3 nucleotides read TGTGCCAGCAGCTTGTTTGTTGCAGGGGTGGGCAATCAGCCCCAGCATTTT. This gives the protein CASSLFVAGVGNQPQHF. Full variable domain (missing parts from reference TRBV7-2 and TRBJ1-5): GAGVSQSPSNKVTEKGKDVELRCDPISGHTALYWYRQSLGQGLEFLIYFQGNSAPDKSGLPSDRFSAERTGGSVSTLTIQRTQQEDSAVYLCASSLFVAGVGNQPQHFGDGTRLSIL.

The chain joins TRBV3-1 to TRBJ2-3; a weak D match, TRBD2 (5 bases). Trimming stripped 0 bases from V and 9 bases from J, with 16 bases between. This CDR3 contains 15 residues. CDR1 and CDR2 (germline): LGHDT, YNNKEL (reference sequence). The CDR3 reads CASSQESGRGQTQYF. As DNA, the CDR3 is TGTGCCAGCAGCCAAGAATCTGGGAGAGGGCAAACGCAGTATTTT.

This clonotype was detected once. This chain links TRBV12-3 or TRBV12-4 with TRBJ1-2; maybe TRBD1 (5 bases). V was clipped by 6 bases and J by 7 bases, with 21 bases between them. CDR3 length equals 15 residues. The CDR3 loop reads CASSPVDSPTSGYTF. The CDR3 bases are TGTGCCAGCAGCCCAGTCGACAGCCCTACGAGTGGCTACACCTTC.

This clonotype has just a few counts. The V call is TRBV29-1, the J call TRBJ1-2, with 9 bases fitting TRBD1. Germline-derived CDR1 and CDR2 are SQVTM and ANQGSEA. V shed 1 base and J 3 bases; nucleotides not matched to a gene: 6. CDR3 length: 15 residues. CDR3 protein: CSVEGGTGSHYGYTF. The CDR3, as DNA: TGCAGCGTTGAAGGAGGGACAGGGAGCCACTATGGCTACACCTTC.

This clonotype occurred a few times. This chain links TRBV7-9 with TRBJ2-7; D is possibly TRBD1 (5 bases). V was trimmed by 6 bases and J by 12 bases, leaving 15 bases between them. Germline V gene data show CDR1 as SEHNR and CDR2 as FQNEAQ (reference sequence). This CDR3 has 11 amino acids. The CDR3 loop is CASRGPKGRYF. The CDR3 bases are TGTGCCAGCAGGGGGCCTAAAGGGCGGTACTTC.

This clonotype showed up many times. The chain carries TRBV20-1 and TRBJ2-1, with D hard to call. V lost 4 bases and J 1 base, leaving 5 bases between the germline ends. Germline V gene lookup returns CDR1 DFQATT and CDR2 SNEGSKA (reference sequence). The CDR3 has 12 amino acids. The CDR3 DNA follows: TGCAGTGCTACATTGTCCTACAATGAGCAGTTCTTC. This encodes CSATLSYNEQFF.